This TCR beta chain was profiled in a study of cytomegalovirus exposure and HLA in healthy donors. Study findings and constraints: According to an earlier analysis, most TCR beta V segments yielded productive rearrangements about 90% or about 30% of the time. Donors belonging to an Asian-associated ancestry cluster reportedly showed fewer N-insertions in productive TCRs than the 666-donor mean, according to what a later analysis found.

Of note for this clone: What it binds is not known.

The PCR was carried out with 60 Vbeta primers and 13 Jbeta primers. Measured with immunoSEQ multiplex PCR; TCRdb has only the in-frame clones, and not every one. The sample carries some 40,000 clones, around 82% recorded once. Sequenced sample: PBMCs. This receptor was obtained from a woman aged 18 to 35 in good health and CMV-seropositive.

The CDR3 protein is CASSRDRQETQYF. The CDR3 DNA is TGTGCCAGTAGTCGGGACAGGCAAGAGACCCAGTACTTC. The rearrangement joins TRBV2 to TRBJ2-5; 8 nucleotides agree with TRBD1. The junction had 5 bases not matched to a gene; V was cut back by 9 bases and J by 2 bases. CDR3 length: 13 amino acids. The germline V gene encodes CDR1 SNHLY and CDR2 FYNNEI.